Below, 31 T cell receptor beta chains from the same sample are listed, as sequenced in a study of shared clonotypes between healthy human individuals (dated by TCRdb to between 2020 and 2021). The receptor library was made with the immunoSEQ multiplex PCR assay. As stored in TCRdb, this immuneACCESS dataset retains in-frame rearrangements with V and J assigned. A fraction of the clones does not appear; measured against another copy, unresolved V genes explain less than half of the discrepancy, and the remainder lacks a known reason. The sample table shows 2 million to 2.5 million clones, and 80% to 95% are seen once. The leading ten clones occupy 0.37% of the sample. The sample consisted of naive CD4+ T cells from PBMCs. Read against the paper, the sample's cell subset or site label means: CD45RA+ positively selected. The receptors stem from a man aged 18-30 years in good health. Some clones in this sample may be carry-over from other donors' samples.

The CDR3 DNA sequence: TGTGCCAGCAGCCCCGAGGCGGCCCGGGACACCAGGCAGTACTTC. Its protein product is CASSPEAARDTRQYF. The J gene is TRBJ2-7, the V gene TRBV5-4; TRBD1 is a possible D gene (6 bases). Deletions cut 4 bases from V and 9 bases from J, with 23 bases between. The CDR3 runs to 15 residues. Looked up from germline, CDR1 is SGHNT and CDR2 is YYREEE (reference sequence). Using reference TRBV5-4 and TRBJ2-7 for the parts outside the CDR3, the full variable domain is ETGVTQSPTHLIKTRGQQVTLRCSSQSGHNTVSWYQQALGQGPQFIFQYYREEENGRGNFPPRFSGLQFPNYSSELNVNALELDDSALYLCASSPEAARDTRQYFGPGTRLTVT.

The J gene is TRBJ2-5, the V gene TRBV19; 12 bases line up with TRBD2. V lost 8 bases, J lost 2 bases, and 15 bases stayed unmatched. The CDR3 is 18 amino acids. Germline CDR1 is LNHDA and CDR2 is SQIVND (reference sequence). CDR3 nucleotides: TGTGCCAGTCCCATCCCCCTAGCGGGAGGGCCGAGGCAAGAGACCCAGTACTTC. Its protein is CASPIPLAGGPRQETQYF.

The CDR3 DNA is TGTGCCAGCAGCTGGGGACTAGCGGGCCCTAAAGAGACCCAGTACTTC. Protein sequence: CASSWGLAGPKETQYF. V usage is TRBV28 and J usage is TRBJ2-5; 12 bases map to TRBD2. CDR3 size: 16 residues. J lost 3 bases, V lost 6 bases, and 8 bases had no gene match. The germline CDR1 and CDR2 sequences are MDHEN and SYDVKM.

CDR3 residues: CASSDDRVLNTEAFF. The CDR3 coding sequence is TGTGCCAGCAGTGACGACAGGGTATTGAACACTGAAGCTTTCTTT. This chain uses TRBV6-1 with TRBJ1-1; TRBD1 matches 7 bases. The J segment lost 0 bases and the V segment lost 3 bases, leaving 4 bases of the junction unmatched. This CDR3 comprises 15 residues. Germline V CDR1 and CDR2: MNHNS, SASEGT.

The chain recombines TRBV4-3 with TRBJ2-1, with 15 positions matching TRBD2. V lost 0 bases and J lost 2; bases outside the gene matches: 8. The length of the CDR3 is 20 residues. Germline V gives CDR1 LGHNA, CDR2 YSLEER. CDR3 coding DNA: TGCGCCAGCAGCCAAGATCCCGGGACTAGCGGGAGGTCAACCTACAATGAGCAGTTCTTC. The encoded protein is CASSQDPGTSGRSTYNEQFF.

V is TRBV7-3 and J is TRBJ2-5; D unclear. V was clipped by 4 bases and J by 2 bases, with 11 bases between them. Germline V gives CDR1 SGHTA, CDR2 FQGTGA. This CDR3 spans 14 amino acids. Here the CDR3 DNA reads TGTGCCAGCAGCTCTAGTTGGGGACAAGAGACCCAGTACTTC. This encodes CASSSSWGQETQYF.

Note on this clone: Other DNA variants within this sample encode the same CDR3. This chain joins TRBV28 and TRBJ2-3; unclear D gene. Per germline, CDR1 MDHEN and CDR2 SYDVKM. V was trimmed by 2 bases and J by 6 bases, leaving 6 bases between them. This CDR3 has 12 residues. DNA of the CDR3: TGTGCCAGCAGTTTAGGGGTGGATACGCAGTATTTT. Translated, it gives CASSLGVDTQYF.

As regards this clone: The same CDR3 is also encoded by other DNA sequences in this sample. The gene calls are TRBV6-1 and TRBJ2-7; 10 bases map to TRBD2. This CDR3 is 14 amino acids long. V lost 6 bases, J lost 2 bases, and 4 bases stayed unmatched. In germline, CDR1 is MNHNS, CDR2 SASEGT. The CDR3 here is CASRWTSGPYEQYF. CDR3 sequence (DNA): TGTGCCAGCAGGTGGACTAGCGGACCCTACGAGCAGTACTTC.

The V gene is TRBV2, the J gene TRBJ2-3; D unresolved. V dropped 8 bases and J dropped 7 bases, with 7 bases sitting between them. Per the germline V gene, CDR1 is SNHLY and CDR2 is FYNNEI. This CDR3 has 10 amino acids. The chain's CDR3 is CASRSYTQYF. The CDR3 DNA reads as TGTGCCAGCCGTTCCTATACGCAGTATTTT.

The rearrangement links TRBV9 to TRBJ1-1, with D possibly matching TRBD1 (5 bases). CDR3 length: 13 amino acids. Germline V gives CDR1 SGDLS, CDR2 YYNGEE. Trimming took off 6 bases at V and 0 bases at J, with 9 bases between the two ends. CDR3 amino acids: CASKKGMNTEAFF. CDR3 nucleotide sequence: TGTGCCAGCAAAAAGGGGATGAACACTGAAGCTTTCTTT.

The chain joins TRBV5-1 to TRBJ1-1, with 7 bases identical to TRBD1. V lost 6 bases to trimming and J lost 3 bases; unmatched junction nucleotides: 5. Germline CDR1 SGHRS, CDR2 YFSETQ. The CDR3 is 13 amino acids. Written as DNA, the CDR3 is TGCGCCAGCACGTTGACAGGGTACACTGAAGCTTTCTTT. Residues: CASTLTGYTEAFF.

V usage is TRBV29-1 and J usage is TRBJ2-1; D is uncertain. The CDR3 is made up of 13 amino acids. V lost 3 bases, J lost 7 bases, and 13 bases lay in between. From germline, CDR1 is SQVTM and CDR2 ANQGSEA. CDR3 bases: TGCAGCGTTGAGGAGTGGCTAAGTAATGAGCAGTTCTTC. Its translation is CSVEEWLSNEQFF.

The chain combines TRBV7-9 with TRBJ2-2; D is perhaps TRBD2 (6 bases). Trimming removed 2 bases from V and 6 bases from J, with 13 bases in between. The CDR3 totals 15 residues. CDR1 is SEHNR, CDR2 FQNEAQ, per germline (reference sequence). In DNA form, the CDR3 reads TGTGCCAGCAGCTTAAGGACCTGGGGGGCCGGGGAGCTGTTTTTT. This translates into CASSLRTWGAGELFF.

The chain joins TRBV11-2 to TRBJ2-7, with D maybe TRBD1 (6 bases). The CDR3 spans 14 residues. Trimming cost V 5 bases and J 5 bases, with 16 bases left between them. Germline-derived CDR1 and CDR2 are SGHAT and FQNNGV. As DNA, the CDR3 is TGTGCCAGCAGCGCCGACAGGTATTCCAACGAGCAGTACTTC. This codes for CASSADRYSNEQYF.

Of note for this clone: Within the sample, other DNA sequences also encode this same CDR3. The chain uses TRBV6-5 and TRBJ2-5; possibly TRBD1 for D (6 bases). In germline, CDR1 is MNHEY, CDR2 SVGAGI. Trimming cost V 0 bases and J 1 base, with 6 bases left between them. This CDR3 is 14 amino acids long. CDR3 in amino acids: CASSYSDSQETQYF. Here the CDR3 DNA reads TGTGCCAGCAGTTACTCGGACAGCCAAGAGACCCAGTACTTC.

The chain links TRBV10-1 to TRBJ2-1; D possibly corresponds to TRBD2 (6 bases). The CDR3 spans 15 residues. Germline values: CDR1 WNHNN, CDR2 SYGVQD (reference sequence). V was clipped by 0 bases and J by 14 bases, with 20 bases between them. CDR3 in amino acids: CASSESGIAETVKFF. CDR3 nucleotide sequence: TGCGCCAGCAGTGAGTCGGGGATAGCGGAGACGGTTAAGTTCTTC.

The V gene is TRBV2, the J gene TRBJ2-7; D ambiguous. Germline V CDR1 and CDR2: SNHLY, FYNNEI. The CDR3 length is 13 residues. V was pared by 4 bases and J by 7 bases, with 14 bases between. CDR3 protein: CASSVGHTREQYF. The DNA for the CDR3 is TGTGCCAGCAGTGTGGGCCATACGAGGGAGCAGTACTTC.

This clone appeared a few times. The CDR3: CASSPGGRTDTQYF. As DNA, the CDR3 is TGCGCCAGCAGCCCGGGTGGTAGAACAGATACGCAGTATTTT. V and J are TRBV5-1 and TRBJ2-3; no definite D call. The germline V gene encodes CDR1 SGHRS and CDR2 YFSETQ. CDR3 length: 14 amino acids. Trimming took 4 bases from V and 3 from J, leaving 12 bases between them.

The chain combines TRBV5-1 with TRBJ2-7; 9 positions match TRBD2. CDR1 SGHRS and CDR2 YFSETQ come from the germline V gene. Trimming at V came to 3 bases and at J to 4 bases, leaving 8 bases not matched to a gene. The CDR3 length is 15 residues. The CDR3 DNA is TGCGCCAGCAGCTCGGTAGCGGGAGTATCATACGAGCAGTACTTC. This translates into CASSSVAGVSYEQYF.

J is TRBJ2-1 and V is TRBV5-5, with no clear D. Germline CDR1 SGHKS, CDR2 YYEKEE (reference sequence). The CDR3 is 13 residues long. Trimming took 4 bases from V and 7 from J, leaving 12 bases between them. This CDR3 is CASSPAQVNEQFF. CDR3 coding DNA: TGTGCCAGCAGCCCGGCCCAGGTAAATGAGCAGTTCTTC. Drawing the rest from reference TRBV5-5 and TRBJ2-1, the complete variable domain is DAGVTQSPTHLIKTRGQQVTLRCSPISGHKSVSWYQQVLGQGPQFIFQYYEKEERGRGNFPDRFSARQFPNYSSELNVNALLLGDSALYLCASSPAQVNEQFFGPGTRLTVL.

This rearrangement joins TRBV6-1 to TRBJ2-2; 12 bases are shared with TRBD2. Germline assignment: CDR1 MNHNS and CDR2 SASEGT. With 7 bases clipped from V and 6 bases from J, the junction kept 3 bases outside the gene matches. The CDR3 runs to 14 residues. The CDR3 nucleotides are TGTGCCAGCAAGAGACTAGCGGGGGCCGGGGAGCTGTTTTTT. It is translated as CASKRLAGAGELFF.

With regard to this clone: The limits of the CDR3 on the DNA are not certain, so only TCRdb's listed CDR3 is given. This chain uses TRBV28 with TRBJ2-7. CDR1 is MDHEN, CDR2 SYDVKM, per germline. The CDR3 has 15 amino acids, counting both end residues. The CDR3: CASSRAGPRPYEQYF.

As concerns this clone: The same CDR3 arises from other DNA sequences in this sample as well. CDR3 in DNA: TGCAGCGTGACCAGGGTGGCCTACAATGAGCAGTTCTTC. Its translation: CSVTRVAYNEQFF. The V gene is TRBV29-1, the J gene TRBJ2-1; a weak D match, TRBD1 (5 bases). This CDR3 has 13 amino acids. Looked up from germline, CDR1 is SQVTM and CDR2 is ANQGSEA. Trimming removed 6 bases at V and 2 bases at J, with 11 bases between.

This chain connects TRBV18 to TRBJ2-1; D is unresolved. The CDR3 extends over 13 amino acids. Germline CDR1 reads KGHSH; CDR2 reads LQKENI. With 3 bases removed from V and 8 bases from J, the gap between germline ends came to 11 bases. CDR3 region: CASSPRLGDEQFF. Written as DNA, the CDR3 is TGTGCCAGCTCACCTAGACTTGGAGATGAGCAGTTCTTC. The whole variable domain, filled in from reference TRBV18 and TRBJ2-1, reads NAGVMQNPRHLVRRRGQEARLRCSPMKGHSHVYWYRQLPEEGLKFMVYLQKENIIDESGMPKERFSAEFPKEGPSILRIQQVVRGDSAAYFCASSPRLGDEQFFGPGTRLTVL.

This clone was counted between two and nine times. DNA of the CDR3: TGTGCCAGCAGTGAAGTAGGGACTTATCAGCCCCAGCATTTT. It specifies CASSEVGTYQPQHF. The V call is TRBV6-1, the J call TRBJ1-5, with D maybe TRBD1 (5 bases). Germline assignment: CDR1 MNHNS and CDR2 SASEGT. V was trimmed by 1 base and J by 5 bases, leaving 9 bases between them. CDR3 length: 14 amino acids.

The CDR3 here is CSVEPGQGGNTIYF. The CDR3, as DNA: TGCAGCGTCGAACCGGGACAGGGTGGAAACACCATATATTTT. J is TRBJ1-3 and V is TRBV29-1, with TRBD1 matching 9 bases. The CDR3 extends over 14 amino acids. Per the germline V gene, CDR1 is SQVTM and CDR2 is ANQGSEA. Germline trimming cut 6 bases from V and 3 bases from J; bases unmatched to any gene: 6.

The rearrangement uses TRBV5-8 and TRBJ2-2; possible D gene TRBD2, 6 bases. Trimming removed 1 base at V and 4 bases at J, with 14 bases between. The germline V gene has CDR1 SGHTS and CDR2 YDEGEE. The CDR3 covers 16 residues. The CDR3 bases are TGTGCCAGCAGCTTGTGGAAACGGGAGCTCACCGGGGAGCTGTTTTTT. Protein sequence: CASSLWKRELTGELFF.

The chain is built from TRBV11-2 and TRBJ2-1; 7 nucleotides line up with TRBD1. CDR1 and CDR2 (germline): SGHAT, FQNNGV. The CDR3 sequence is 13 residues long. Unmatched junction bases numbered 8, after V lost 7 bases and J lost 8 bases. The CDR3 loop reads CASKRTGFHEQFF. The DNA for the CDR3 is TGTGCCAGCAAGAGGACAGGTTTCCATGAGCAGTTCTTC.

The chain uses TRBV5-1 and TRBJ1-2, with D perhaps TRBD1 (6 bases). Germline values: CDR1 SGHRS, CDR2 YFSETQ. There are 14 residues in the CDR3. Trimming took 1 base from V and 4 from J, leaving 11 bases between them. The CDR3 is CASSLLDSLYGYTF. CDR3 in DNA: TGCGCCAGCAGCTTGTTGGACAGTCTCTATGGCTACACCTTC. The full variable domain, completed using reference TRBV5-1 and TRBJ1-2, is KAGVTQTPRYLIKTRGQQVTLSCSPISGHRSVSWYQQTPGQGLQFLFEYFSETQRNKGNFPGRFSGRQFSNSRSEMNVSTLELGDSALYLCASSLLDSLYGYTFGSGTRLTVV.

This clone was counted only a few times. The rearrangement links TRBV2 to TRBJ1-1; D is possibly TRBD1 (5 bases). The V end lost 7 bases, the J end lost 1 base, and 13 bases lay between the germline ends. This CDR3 has 14 amino acids. Looked up from germline, CDR1 is SNHLY and CDR2 is FYNNEI. The CDR3 sequence: CASTGGRGNTEAFF. CDR3 bases: TGTGCCAGCACCGGGGGGAGGGGGAACACTGAAGCTTTCTTT.

This clone was detected once. The chain employs TRBV10-1 and TRBJ2-7; 7 bases fit TRBD1. This CDR3 has 14 amino acids. Germline loops: CDR1 WNHNN, CDR2 SYGVQD (reference sequence). Trimming cost V 5 bases and J 5 bases; bases outside gene matches: 9. The DNA for the CDR3 is TGCGCCAGCAGTAAGGACAGGACTTTCCACGAGCAGTACTTC. It specifies CASSKDRTFHEQYF.